Below are 20 T cell receptor beta chains sequenced from a single sample in a study of blood T cell repertoires in COVID-19. Assay used: immunoSEQ multiplex PCR; TCRdb lists only in-frame clones, some missing. This table holds some 150,000 clones, around 84% found once. The material sequenced was peripheral blood. Receptors were obtained from a man aged 55 to 70 with active or convalescent COVID-19.

The CDR3 region is CASGSGTEAFF. CDR3 bases: TGTGCCAGCGGAAGCGGAACTGAAGCTTTCTTT. V usage is TRBV28 and J usage is TRBJ1-1; D not resolved. V was clipped by 8 bases and J by 5 bases, with 9 bases between them. The CDR3 loop spans 11 amino acids. Germline V gene data show CDR1 as MDHEN and CDR2 as SYDVKM.

V and J are TRBV5-4 and TRBJ1-1, with 7 bases lining up with TRBD1. The germline V gene encodes CDR1 SGHNT and CDR2 YYREEE (reference sequence). The CDR3 spans 14 residues. V was clipped by 5 bases and J by 5 bases; unmatched bases: 9. CDR3 sequence reads: CASRPDRTGTEAFF. CDR3 bases: TGTGCCAGCAGGCCGGACAGGACGGGGACTGAAGCTTTCTTT.

This rearrangement joins TRBV27 to TRBJ1-2; tentative D call: TRBD1 (5 bases). V lost 4 bases, J lost 7 bases, and 13 bases lay in between. This CDR3 comprises 13 residues. CDR1 is MNHEY, CDR2 SMNVEV, per germline (reference sequence). The CDR3 DNA is TGTGCCAGCAGTTCCCGGGACTTTCGTGGCTACACCTTC. As protein: CASSSRDFRGYTF.

The chain has TRBV19 and TRBJ2-7; 8 positions match TRBD1. Trimming removed 4 bases from V and 2 bases from J; junction bases left unmatched: 4. CDR3 length: 14 amino acids. Per germline, CDR1 LNHDA and CDR2 SQIVND (reference sequence). For the CDR3, the DNA is TGTGCCAGTAGTAATACAGGGGGAACCTACGAGCAGTACTTC. The encoded protein is CASSNTGGTYEQYF.

The rearrangement links TRBV29-1 to TRBJ1-5; 8 positions match TRBD1. The germline gives CDR1 SQVTM, CDR2 ANQGSEA. The CDR3 has 14 residues. V trimming: 7 bases; J trimming: 0 bases; junction bases outside the gene matches: 5. DNA for the CDR3: TGCAGCGCCAGGACAGGGTTTAGCAATCAGCCCCAGCATTTT. Encoded protein: CSARTGFSNQPQHF.

The chain employs TRBV11-2 and TRBJ2-7; 8 nucleotides agree with TRBD2. The CDR3 length is 15 residues. Germline V gene data show CDR1 as SGHAT and CDR2 as FQNNGV. J was trimmed by 0 bases and V by 4 bases; bases with no gene match: 5. The CDR3: CASSSSGTSSYEQYF. The CDR3 DNA reads as TGTGCCAGCAGCTCCTCCGGGACTAGCTCCTACGAGCAGTACTTC.

This chain connects TRBV30 to TRBJ2-3, with 8 bases matching TRBD1. This CDR3 is built from 15 residues. With V trimmed by 0 bases and J by 1 base, 3 bases remained unmatched. Per the germline V gene, CDR1 is GTSNPN and CDR2 is SVGIG (reference sequence). CDR3: CAWSVTGGGTDTQYF. The CDR3 DNA reads as TGTGCCTGGAGTGTTACAGGGGGAGGCACAGATACGCAGTATTTT.

CDR3 sequence (DNA): TGTGCCAGCAGCCAAGAAATCAGGCTGGGAAACACCATATATTTT. Residues: CASSQEIRLGNTIYF. The rearrangement joins TRBV3-1 (or the pseudogene TRBV3-2) to TRBJ1-3; D is unresolved. V was shortened by 0 bases and J by 4 bases, with 10 bases between the two germline ends. The CDR3 loop spans 15 amino acids. Germline V CDR1 and CDR2: LGHDT, YNNKEL (reference sequence).

The J gene is TRBJ1-5, the V gene TRBV23-1; tentatively, D is TRBD1 (6 bases). TRBV23-1 is an ORF; its function is uncertain. This CDR3 comprises 16 residues. Trimming took 1 base from V and 0 from J, leaving 10 bases between them. Here the CDR3 reads CASSQWTDNSNQPQHF. The CDR3 region has the DNA TGCGCCAGCAGTCAATGGACAGATAATAGCAATCAGCCCCAGCATTTT.

The chain recombines TRBV24-1 with TRBJ2-5; D ambiguous. The CDR3 consists of 14 residues. Trimming took 0 bases from V and 7 from J, leaving 11 bases between them. Germline loops: CDR1 KGHDR, CDR2 SFDVKD. DNA for the CDR3: TGTGCCACCAGTGATTTGCCTCCGCCAGGGACCCAGTACTTC. It translates to CATSDLPPPGTQYF.

V and J are TRBV4-1 and TRBJ2-1; D perhaps matches TRBD2 (6 bases). The CDR3 spans 14 residues. Germline CDR1 is MGHRA and CDR2 is YSYEKL. The V end lost 4 bases, the J end lost 4 bases, and 11 bases lay between the germline ends. CDR3 sequence: CASSPGTVYNEQFF. CDR3 sequence (DNA): TGCGCCAGCAGCCCAGGGACTGTATACAATGAGCAGTTCTTC.

The chain recombines TRBV2 with TRBJ2-5, with D unresolved. The germline V gene has CDR1 SNHLY and CDR2 FYNNEI. The V gene lost 4 bases and the J gene lost 3 bases, with 12 bases spanning the gap. The length of the CDR3 is 14 residues. The CDR3 here is CASSVVAEEETQYF. The CDR3 DNA reads as TGTGCCAGCAGTGTAGTCGCGGAAGAAGAGACCCAGTACTTC.

J is TRBJ1-1 and V is TRBV7-2, with 8 bases matching TRBD1. The length of the CDR3 is 16 residues. Losses at the gene ends were 1 base for V and 4 bases for J; bases not matched to a gene: 8. Germline lookup yields CDR1 SGHTA and CDR2 FQGNSA. CDR3 protein: CASSLGSAGGGTEAFF. The CDR3 nucleotides read TGTGCCAGCAGCTTAGGTTCTGCAGGGGGCGGCACTGAAGCTTTCTTT.

This chain's CDR3 is CASSRSSYNEQFF. Here the CDR3 DNA reads TGTGCCAGCAGCCGCAGCTCCTACAATGAGCAGTTCTTC. V usage is TRBV3-1 (or the pseudogene TRBV3-2) and J usage is TRBJ2-1; D is uncertain. The CDR3 consists of 13 residues. Germline CDR1 reads LGHDT; CDR2 reads YNNKEL (reference sequence). Trimming removed 4 bases at V and 0 bases at J, with 4 bases between.

The chain has TRBV11-2 and TRBJ2-1; a possible D gene is TRBD2 (5 bases). The V end lost 6 bases, the J end lost 8 bases, and 17 bases lay between the germline ends. This CDR3 contains 14 residues. CDR1 is SGHAT, CDR2 FQNNGV, per germline. The CDR3 here is CASSFLLGSDEQFF. The CDR3 DNA reads as TGTGCCAGCAGTTTCCTACTAGGCTCGGATGAGCAGTTCTTC.

This chain connects TRBV5-1 to TRBJ2-7; tentative D call: TRBD2 (5 bases). Germline CDR1 reads SGHRS; CDR2 reads YFSETQ. V was clipped by 4 bases and J by 0 bases, with 8 bases between them. This CDR3 contains 13 residues. The CDR3 DNA is TGCGCCAGCAGCGAAGGGAGCTCCTACGAGCAGTACTTC. It yields the protein CASSEGSSYEQYF.

This clone was observed once. The genes are TRBV5-1 and TRBJ2-1, with D unclear. With 0 bases removed from V and 5 bases from J, the gap between germline ends came to 9 bases. The CDR3 sequence is 14 residues long. From germline, CDR1 is SGHRS and CDR2 YFSETQ. The CDR3 DNA is TGCGCCAGCAGCTTGGGACTGGCGAACAATGAGCAGTTCTTC. Translating gives CASSLGLANNEQFF. Using reference TRBV5-1 and TRBJ2-1 for the parts outside the CDR3, the full variable domain is KAGVTQTPRYLIKTRGQQVTLSCSPISGHRSVSWYQQTPGQGLQFLFEYFSETQRNKGNFPGRFSGRQFSNSRSEMNVSTLELGDSALYLCASSLGLANNEQFFGPGTRLTVL.

The V gene is TRBV5-4, the J gene TRBJ2-1; perhaps TRBD1 as D (6 bases). V was trimmed by 4 bases and J by 5 bases, leaving 16 bases between them. Germline values: CDR1 SGHNT, CDR2 YYREEE (reference sequence). This CDR3 is built from 15 residues. The CDR3 sequence: CASSQPGALDNEQFF. As DNA, the CDR3 is TGTGCCAGCAGCCAACCAGGGGCGTTGGACAATGAGCAGTTCTTC.

In this sample, this clone turned up a few times. This chain joins TRBV6-5 and TRBJ1-2, with 8 bases that match TRBD1. With V trimmed by 4 bases and J by 4 bases, 8 bases remained unmatched. Germline CDR1 and CDR2: MNHEY and SVGAGI. The CDR3 sequence is 15 residues long. The CDR3: CASSFADRAFYGYTF. CDR3 nucleotide sequence: TGTGCCAGCAGTTTCGCGGACAGGGCGTTCTATGGCTACACCTTC.

The chain carries TRBV21-1 and TRBJ2-1; the table assigns TRBD2, which was not confirmed against the DNA. TRBV21-1 is annotated as a pseudogene. CDR3 length: 13 amino acids. The CDR3 loop is CASSTRSGNEQFF. The CDR3 coding sequence is TGTGCCAGCAGCACCCGTAGCGGGAATGAGCAGTTCTTC.